This T cell receptor (beta chain) was observed in a study of response to subunit inactivated influenza vaccine. Findings of the study overall: The authors suggested that few new T cells are recruited per seasonal influenza vaccination.

The V segment lost 4 bases and the J segment 3 bases; nucleotides outside the gene matches: 6. From germline, CDR1 is SGHDT and CDR2 YYEEEE. The CDR3 totals 15 residues. Via MiXCR, TCRdb re-called the RT-PCR reads, giving one row per CDR3 protein. The table records 750,000 to 850,000 distinct CDR3 sequences, about 18% of them present only once. About this clonotype: The antigen remains undetermined.

This TCR was sampled from a man in his fifties or sixties who received an inactivated influenza vaccine. V gene TRBV5-6 combines with J gene TRBJ2-1; 8 bases agree with TRBD1. Sequencing used PBMCs from blood, obtained 5 days after vaccination. In DNA form, the CDR3 reads TGTGCCAGCAGCCGGAGGACAGGGAGCTACAATGAGCAGTTCTTC. It codes for CASSRRTGSYNEQFF.